These T cell receptor beta chains were read from a single sample in a study of Ad26.COV2.S vaccination and SARS-CoV-2 variants. Some clones are missing from TCRdb's copy, which holds only in-frame ones; the method was immunoSEQ multiplex PCR. Among about 350,000 clones, 65% to 90% were seen once, and the ten largest hold around a tenth. The specimen was peripheral blood, collected in a trial of Ad26.COV2.S vaccine versus placebo. The receptors originated from a person between 18 and 59 years old who received the Ad26.COV2.S COVID-19 vaccine or a placebo. Each CDR3 is given with its conserved first and last residue. Expanded clones get a size class; other rows say once, few or many, or leave the size out.

j_gene | abundance | v_gene | CDR3aa
TRBJ2-5 | . | TRBV13 | CASSLFSGIETQYF
TRBJ1-6 | . | TRBV13 | CASSSNGGAYNSPLHF
TRBJ1-2 | . | TRBV29-1 | CSVEASTAFSGYTF
TRBJ1-5 | . | TRBV19 | CATTWGSEGNQPQHF
TRBJ2-5 | . | TRBV19 | CASSPFQSQETQYF
TRBJ2-5 | once | TRBV7-9 | CASSPKGTQYF
TRBJ2-6 | . | TRBV28 | CASSFPGAGANVLTF
TRBJ1-1 | . | TRBV10-3 | CAISESLKGGGTEAFF
TRBJ1-5 | few | TRBV6-2/TRBV6-3 | CASSTGTGEDQPQHF
TRBJ2-2 | . | TRBV2 | CASSVDRGNTGELFF
TRBJ1-2 | . | TRBV10-3 | CAISEGRANYGYTF
TRBJ1-1 | few | TRBV7-8 | CASSLAPRGQRTEAFF
TRBJ2-3 | . | TRBV9 | CASSGPGTLTDTQYF
TRBJ2-2 | . | TRBV12-3/TRBV12-4 | CASSPQTAGELFF
TRBJ1-1 | few | TRBV19 | CASSSGQGRTEAFF
TRBJ1-1 | . | TRBV12-3/TRBV12-4 | CASFKGLDTEAFF
TRBJ2-4 | . | TRBV4-1 | CASSQVPLSGQGLNIQYF
TRBJ1-1 | . | TRBV18 | CASSQAMNTEAFF
TRBJ2-7 | . | TRBV5-6 | CASSPGTSGSDYEQYF
TRBJ2-2 | . | TRBV3-1/TRBV3-2 | CASSFSDRPNTGELFF
TRBJ2-1 | . | TRBV2 | CASSHNEQFF
TRBJ2-5 | . | TRBV4-2 | CASSQGSASGGDETQYF
TRBJ1-2 | . | TRBV28 | CASSFWGGYTF
TRBJ2-5 | . | TRBV29-1 | CSVGGTPGGGETQYF
TRBJ2-7 | . | TRBV7-2 | CASSIGTGRGYEQYF
TRBJ1-2 | few | TRBV5-4 | CASSPTDSYGYTF
TRBJ2-1 | . | TRBV5-4 | CASSSAGGPDNEQFF
TRBJ1-6 | . | TRBV18 | CASSRGSDNSPLHF
TRBJ2-7 | once | TRBV30 | CAGRRARYEQYF
TRBJ2-3 | . | TRBV11-2 | CASRSPGQGLTDTQYF
TRBJ1-1 | . | TRBV4-3 | CASSQESTSNTEAFF
TRBJ2-2 | . | TRBV28 | CASSLAVSGVSGELFF
TRBJ1-1 | . | TRBV9 | CASNPQDNTEAFF
TRBJ1-2 | . | TRBV6-5 | CASSYSASANYGYTF
TRBJ2-3 | . | TRBV19 | CASSIQGSGGADTQYF
TRBJ2-7 | . | TRBV7-2 | CASSLEGAATGGYEQYF
TRBJ2-7 | . | TRBV7-3 | CASAASGSSYEQYF
TRBJ1-6 | once | TRBV6-2/TRBV6-3 | CASSYSPGYDSYNSPLHF
TRBJ2-1 | . | TRBV7-9 | CASSTLPPHEQFF
TRBJ1-1 | . | TRBV10-3 | CAISSDRENTEAFF
TRBJ2-7 | . | TRBV10-1 | CASSERGGSDGHSYEQYF
TRBJ1-1 | . | TRBV16 | CASSQSTGAEAFF
TRBJ2-7 | . | TRBV5-1 | CASSPMLAAPSFSYEQYF
TRBJ2-2 | . | TRBV7-8 | CASSLGLGDTGELFF
TRBJ1-6 | . | TRBV12-5 | CASGYRGPGSPLHF
TRBJ1-1 | . | TRBV6-5 | CASSYSDATEAFF
TRBJ2-3 | . | TRBV13 | CASSSGTAGAGDTQYF
TRBJ2-3 | . | TRBV27 | CASSQKYTDTQYF
TRBJ2-4 | . | TRBV7-2 | CASSTALVLAKNIQYF
TRBJ1-2 | . | TRBV4-2 | CASSQEGLGGYTF
TRBJ2-2 | . | TRBV4-2 | CASSHPWGASGVRENTGELFF
TRBJ2-3 | . | TRBV30 | CAWSVQTGSSDTQYF
TRBJ2-1 | . | TRBV18 | CASSPSESPYNEQFF
TRBJ2-1 | . | TRBV20-1 | CSASDDGSYNEQFF